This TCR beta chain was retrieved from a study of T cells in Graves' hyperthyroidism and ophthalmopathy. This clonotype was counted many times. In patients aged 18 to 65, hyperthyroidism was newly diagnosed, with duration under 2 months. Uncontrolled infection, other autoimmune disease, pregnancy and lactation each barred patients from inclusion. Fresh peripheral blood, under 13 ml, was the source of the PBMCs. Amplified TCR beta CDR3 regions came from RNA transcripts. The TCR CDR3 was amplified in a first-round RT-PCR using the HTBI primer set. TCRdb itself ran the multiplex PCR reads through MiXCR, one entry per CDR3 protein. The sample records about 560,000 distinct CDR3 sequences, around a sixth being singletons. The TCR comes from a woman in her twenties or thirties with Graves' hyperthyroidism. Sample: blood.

The CDR3 reads CASSSGGLQGIEQYF. In nucleotides, the CDR3 is TGTGCCAGCTCATCCGGGGGGCTGCAGGGTATCGAGCAGTACTTC. This chain links TRBV28 with TRBJ2-7; D possibly corresponds to TRBD2 (7 bases). The V gene's germline CDR1 is MDHEN and CDR2 SYDVKM. V lost 8 bases to trimming and J lost 6 bases, with 23 bases between them. The CDR3 loop spans 15 amino acids. The complete variable domain, with remaining parts taken from reference TRBV28 and TRBJ2-7, reads DVKVTQSSRYLVKRTGEKVFLECVQDMDHENMFWYRQDPGLGLRLIYFSYDVKMKEKGDIPEGYSVSREKKERFSLILESASTNQTSMYLCASSSGGLQGIEQYFGPGTRLTVT.